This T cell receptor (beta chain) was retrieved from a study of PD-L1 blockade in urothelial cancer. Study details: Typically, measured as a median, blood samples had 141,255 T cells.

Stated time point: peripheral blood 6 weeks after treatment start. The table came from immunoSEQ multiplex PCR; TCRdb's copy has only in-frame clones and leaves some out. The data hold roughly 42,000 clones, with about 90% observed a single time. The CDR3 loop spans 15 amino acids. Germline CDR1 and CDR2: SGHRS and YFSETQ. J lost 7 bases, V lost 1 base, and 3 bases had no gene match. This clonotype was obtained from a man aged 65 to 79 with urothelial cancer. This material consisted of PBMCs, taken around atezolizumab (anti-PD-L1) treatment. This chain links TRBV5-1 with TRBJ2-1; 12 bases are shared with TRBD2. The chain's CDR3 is CASSLLAGGQNEQFF. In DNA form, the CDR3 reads TGCGCCAGCAGCTTGCTAGCGGGAGGGCAGAATGAGCAGTTCTTC. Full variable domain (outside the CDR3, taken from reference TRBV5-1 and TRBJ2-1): KAGVTQTPRYLIKTRGQQVTLSCSPISGHRSVSWYQQTPGQGLQFLFEYFSETQRNKGNFPGRFSGRQFSNSRSEMNVSTLELGDSALYLCASSLLAGGQNEQFFGPGTRLTVL.